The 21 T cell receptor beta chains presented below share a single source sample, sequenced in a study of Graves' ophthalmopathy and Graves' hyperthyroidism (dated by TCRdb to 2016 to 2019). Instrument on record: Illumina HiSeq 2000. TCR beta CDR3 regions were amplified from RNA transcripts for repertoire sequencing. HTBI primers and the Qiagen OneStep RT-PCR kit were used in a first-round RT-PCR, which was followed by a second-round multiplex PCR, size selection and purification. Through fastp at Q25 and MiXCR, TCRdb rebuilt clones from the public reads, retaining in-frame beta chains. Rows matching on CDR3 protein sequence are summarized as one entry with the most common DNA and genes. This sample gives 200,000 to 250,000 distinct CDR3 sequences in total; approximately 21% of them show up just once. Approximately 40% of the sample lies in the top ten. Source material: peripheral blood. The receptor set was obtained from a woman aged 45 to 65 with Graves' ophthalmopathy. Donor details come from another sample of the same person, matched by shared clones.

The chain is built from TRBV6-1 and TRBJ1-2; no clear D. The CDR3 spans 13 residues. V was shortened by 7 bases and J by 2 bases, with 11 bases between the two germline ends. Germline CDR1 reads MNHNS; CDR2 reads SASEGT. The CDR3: CASTNPGNYGYTF. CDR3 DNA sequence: TGTGCCAGCACCAACCCGGGGAACTATGGCTACACCTTC.

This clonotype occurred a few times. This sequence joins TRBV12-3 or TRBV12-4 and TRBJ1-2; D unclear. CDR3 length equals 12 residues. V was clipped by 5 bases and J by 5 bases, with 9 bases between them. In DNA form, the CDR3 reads TGTGCCAGCAGTCATACCGCATATGGCTACACCTTC. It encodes CASSHTAYGYTF.

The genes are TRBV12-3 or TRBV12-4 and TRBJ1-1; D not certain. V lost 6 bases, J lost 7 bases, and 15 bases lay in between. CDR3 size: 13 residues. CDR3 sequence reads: CASRRLTSLEAFF. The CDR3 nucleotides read TGTGCCAGCAGAAGGCTCACGTCCCTTGAAGCTTTCTTT.

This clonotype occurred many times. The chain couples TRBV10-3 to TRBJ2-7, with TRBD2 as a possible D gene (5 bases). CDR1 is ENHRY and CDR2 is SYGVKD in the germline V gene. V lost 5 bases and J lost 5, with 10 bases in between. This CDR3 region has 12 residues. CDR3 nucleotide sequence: TGTGCCATCAGTACCTCGACTAACGAGCAGTACTTC. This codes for CAISTSTNEQYF.

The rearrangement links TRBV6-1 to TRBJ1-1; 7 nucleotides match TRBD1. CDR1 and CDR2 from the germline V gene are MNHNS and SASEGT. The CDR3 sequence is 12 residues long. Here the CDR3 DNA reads TGTGTAACCAGGGGGGCCGCGACTGAAGCTTTCTTT. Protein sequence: CVTRGAATEAFF.

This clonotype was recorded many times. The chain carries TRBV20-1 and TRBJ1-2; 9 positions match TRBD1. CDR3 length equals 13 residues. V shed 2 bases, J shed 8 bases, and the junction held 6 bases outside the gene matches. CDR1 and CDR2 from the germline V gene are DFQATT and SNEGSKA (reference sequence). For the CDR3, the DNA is TGCAGTGCTAGATCACAGGGGGCGTCCGGCTACACCTTC. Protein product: CSARSQGASGYTF.

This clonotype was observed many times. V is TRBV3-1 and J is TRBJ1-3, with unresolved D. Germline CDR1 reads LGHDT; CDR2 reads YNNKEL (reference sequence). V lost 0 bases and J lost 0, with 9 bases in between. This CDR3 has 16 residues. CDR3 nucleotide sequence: TGTGCCAGCAGCCAAGATCGGGCCCCCTCTGGAAACACCATATATTTT. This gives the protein CASSQDRAPSGNTIYF.

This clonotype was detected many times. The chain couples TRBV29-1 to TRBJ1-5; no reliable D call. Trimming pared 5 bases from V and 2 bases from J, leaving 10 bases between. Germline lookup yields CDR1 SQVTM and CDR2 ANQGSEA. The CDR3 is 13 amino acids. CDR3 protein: CSVWADRNQPQHF. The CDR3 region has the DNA TGCAGCGTTTGGGCAGACCGCAATCAGCCCCAGCATTTT.

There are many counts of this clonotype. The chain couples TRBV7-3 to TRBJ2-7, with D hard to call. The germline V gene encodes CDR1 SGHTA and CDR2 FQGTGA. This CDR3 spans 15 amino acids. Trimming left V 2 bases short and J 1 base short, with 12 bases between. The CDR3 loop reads CASSLWAGQSYEQYF. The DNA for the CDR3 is TGTGCCAGCAGCTTATGGGCAGGCCAATCCTACGAGCAGTACTTC.

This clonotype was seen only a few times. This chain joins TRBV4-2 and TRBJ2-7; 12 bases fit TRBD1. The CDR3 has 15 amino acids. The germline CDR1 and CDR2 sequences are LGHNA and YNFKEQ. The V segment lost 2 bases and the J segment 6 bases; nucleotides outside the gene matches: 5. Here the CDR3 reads CASSQPGQGAVEQYF. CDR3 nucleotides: TGTGCCAGCAGCCAACCGGGACAGGGGGCCGTCGAGCAGTACTTC.

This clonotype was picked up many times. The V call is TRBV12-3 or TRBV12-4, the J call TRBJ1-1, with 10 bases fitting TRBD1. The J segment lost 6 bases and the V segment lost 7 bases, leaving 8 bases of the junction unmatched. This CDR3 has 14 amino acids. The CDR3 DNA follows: TGTGCCAGCACCCGGACAGGGGGTAGGGCTGAAGCTTTCTTT. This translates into CASTRTGGRAEAFF.

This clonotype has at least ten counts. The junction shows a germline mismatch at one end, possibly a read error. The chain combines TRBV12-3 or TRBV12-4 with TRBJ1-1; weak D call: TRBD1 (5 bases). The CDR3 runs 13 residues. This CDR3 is CASNWGMKTEAFF. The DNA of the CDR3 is TGTGCCAGCAACTGGGGGATGAAAACTGAAGCTTTCTTT.

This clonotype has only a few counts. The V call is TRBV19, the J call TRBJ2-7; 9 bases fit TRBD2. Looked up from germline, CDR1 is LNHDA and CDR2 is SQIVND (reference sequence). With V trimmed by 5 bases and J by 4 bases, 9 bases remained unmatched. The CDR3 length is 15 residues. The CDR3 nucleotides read TGTGCCAGTAGTCCGTCGCGGGAGGGCCGGTACGAGCAGTACTTC. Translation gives CASSPSREGRYEQYF.

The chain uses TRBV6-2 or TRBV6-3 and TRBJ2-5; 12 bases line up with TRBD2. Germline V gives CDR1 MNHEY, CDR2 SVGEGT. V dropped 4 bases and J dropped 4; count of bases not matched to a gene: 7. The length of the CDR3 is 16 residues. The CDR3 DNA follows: TGTGCCAGCAGTTCCGGGCCGACTAGCGGGAGAGAGACCCAGTACTTC. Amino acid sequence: CASSSGPTSGRETQYF.

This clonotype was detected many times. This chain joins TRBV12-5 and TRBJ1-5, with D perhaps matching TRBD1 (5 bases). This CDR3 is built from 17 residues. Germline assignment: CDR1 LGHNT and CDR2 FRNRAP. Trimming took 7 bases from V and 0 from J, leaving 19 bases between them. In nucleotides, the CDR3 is TGTGCTAGTGCCACTGACCGAGGGGTTTATAGCAATCAGCCCCAGCATTTT. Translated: CASATDRGVYSNQPQHF. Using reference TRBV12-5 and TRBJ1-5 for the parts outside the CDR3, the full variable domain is DARVTQTPRHKVTEMGQEVTMRCQPILGHNTVFWYRQTMMQGLELLAYFRNRAPLDDSGMPKDRFSAEMPDATLATLKIQPSEPRDSAVYFCASATDRGVYSNQPQHFGDGTRLSIL.

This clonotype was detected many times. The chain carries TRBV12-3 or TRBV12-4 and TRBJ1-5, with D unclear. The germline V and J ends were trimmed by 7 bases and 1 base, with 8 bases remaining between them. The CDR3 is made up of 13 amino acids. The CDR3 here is CASTPQSNQPQHF. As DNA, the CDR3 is TGTGCCAGCACCCCACAGAGCAATCAGCCCCAGCATTTT.

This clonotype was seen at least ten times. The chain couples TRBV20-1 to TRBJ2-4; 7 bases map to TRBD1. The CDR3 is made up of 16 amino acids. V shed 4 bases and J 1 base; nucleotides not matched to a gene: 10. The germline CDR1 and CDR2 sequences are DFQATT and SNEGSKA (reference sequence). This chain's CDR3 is CSATIYRGSAKNIQYF. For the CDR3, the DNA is TGCAGTGCTACGATCTACAGGGGCAGCGCCAAAAACATTCAGTACTTC.

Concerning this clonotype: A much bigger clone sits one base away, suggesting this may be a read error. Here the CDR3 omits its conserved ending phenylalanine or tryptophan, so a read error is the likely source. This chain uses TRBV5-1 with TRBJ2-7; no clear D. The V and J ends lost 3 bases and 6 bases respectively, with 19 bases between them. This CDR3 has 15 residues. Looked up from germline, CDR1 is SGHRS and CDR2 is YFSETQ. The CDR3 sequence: CASSSYINGVSEQYY. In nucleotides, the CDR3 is TGCGCCAGCAGCTCTTACATCAACGGAGTGAGCGAGCAGTACTAC.

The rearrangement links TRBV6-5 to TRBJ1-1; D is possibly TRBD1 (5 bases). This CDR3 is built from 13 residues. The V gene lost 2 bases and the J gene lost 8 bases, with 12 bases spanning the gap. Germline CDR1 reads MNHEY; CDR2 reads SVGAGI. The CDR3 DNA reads TGTGCCAGCAGTTACCAGACCCAGGGAGAAGCTTTCTTT. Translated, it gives CASSYQTQGEAFF.

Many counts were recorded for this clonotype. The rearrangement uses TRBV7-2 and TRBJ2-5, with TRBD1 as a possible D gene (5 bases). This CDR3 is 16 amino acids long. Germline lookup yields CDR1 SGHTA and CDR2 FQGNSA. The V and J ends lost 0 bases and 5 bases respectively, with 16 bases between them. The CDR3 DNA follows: TGTGCCAGCAGCTTAGCGCTGAAGGGGTCGAGGGAGACCCAGTACTTC. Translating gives CASSLALKGSRETQYF. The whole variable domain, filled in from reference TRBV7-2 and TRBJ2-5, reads GAGVSQSPSNKVTEKGKDVELRCDPISGHTALYWYRQSLGQGLEFLIYFQGNSAPDKSGLPSDRFSAERTGGSVSTLTIQRTQQEDSAVYLCASSLALKGSRETQYFGPGTRLLVL.

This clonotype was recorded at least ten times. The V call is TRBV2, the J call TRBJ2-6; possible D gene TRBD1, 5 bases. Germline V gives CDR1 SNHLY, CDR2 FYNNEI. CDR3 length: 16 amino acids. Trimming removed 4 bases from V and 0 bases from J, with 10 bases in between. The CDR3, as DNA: TGTGCCAGCAGTGCCCTTAGGGGCTCTGGGGCCAACGTCCTGACTTTC. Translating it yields CASSALRGSGANVLTF.